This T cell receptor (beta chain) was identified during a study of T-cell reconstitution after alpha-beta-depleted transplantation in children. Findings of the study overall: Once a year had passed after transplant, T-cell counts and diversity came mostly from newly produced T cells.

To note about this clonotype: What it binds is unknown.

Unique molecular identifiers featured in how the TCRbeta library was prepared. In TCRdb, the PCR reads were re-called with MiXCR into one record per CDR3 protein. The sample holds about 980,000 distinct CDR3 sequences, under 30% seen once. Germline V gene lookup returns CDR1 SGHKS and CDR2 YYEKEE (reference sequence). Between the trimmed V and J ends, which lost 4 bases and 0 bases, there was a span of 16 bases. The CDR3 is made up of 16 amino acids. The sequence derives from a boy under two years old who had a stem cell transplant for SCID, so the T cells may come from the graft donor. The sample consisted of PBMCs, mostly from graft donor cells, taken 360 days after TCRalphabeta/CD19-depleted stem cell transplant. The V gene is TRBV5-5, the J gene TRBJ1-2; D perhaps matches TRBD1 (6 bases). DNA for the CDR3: TGTGCCAGCAGCCAGGATACAGGGAGGGCTAACTATGGCTACACCTTC. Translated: CASSQDTGRANYGYTF. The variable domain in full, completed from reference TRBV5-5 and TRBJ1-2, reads DAGVTQSPTHLIKTRGQQVTLRCSPISGHKSVSWYQQVLGQGPQFIFQYYEKEERGRGNFPDRFSARQFPNYSSELNVNALLLGDSALYLCASSQDTGRANYGYTFGSGTRLTVV.